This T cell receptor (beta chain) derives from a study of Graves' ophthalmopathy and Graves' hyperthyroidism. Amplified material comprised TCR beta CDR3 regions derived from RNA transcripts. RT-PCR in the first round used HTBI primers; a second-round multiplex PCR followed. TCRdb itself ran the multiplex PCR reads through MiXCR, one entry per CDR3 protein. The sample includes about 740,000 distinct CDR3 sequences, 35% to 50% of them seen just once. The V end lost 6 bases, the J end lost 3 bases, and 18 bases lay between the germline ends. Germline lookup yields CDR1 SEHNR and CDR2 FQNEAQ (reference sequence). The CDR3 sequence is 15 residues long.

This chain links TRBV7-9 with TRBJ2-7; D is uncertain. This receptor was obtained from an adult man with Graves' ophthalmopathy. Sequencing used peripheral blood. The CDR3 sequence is CASSAPTAVGYEQYF. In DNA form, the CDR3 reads TGTGCCAGCAGTGCTCCCACAGCCGTGGGCTACGAGCAGTACTTC.